These 9 T cell receptor beta chains originate from one sample sequenced in a study of T cells after yellow fever vaccination. TCRdb re-called the 5' RACE reads through MiXCR, storing one row per CDR3 protein. The table shows about 63,000 distinct CDR3 sequences, with 6.5% to 8% occurring only once. The material was CD8+ T cells sorted from PBMCs, obtained 15 days after the yellow fever booster vaccination. The source of these receptors is a man younger than 40 who received the YFV17D yellow fever vaccine.

In this sample, this clonotype turned up many times. The rearrangement joins TRBV27 to TRBJ2-1; 7 bases line up with TRBD1. J lost 1 base, V lost 2 bases, and 8 bases had no gene match. Germline V lookup: CDR1 MNHEY, CDR2 SMNVEV (reference sequence). The CDR3 contains 17 residues. The CDR3 sequence: CASSLHRDSFSYNEQFF. CDR3 bases: TGTGCCAGCAGTTTACACCGGGACAGTTTTTCCTACAATGAGCAGTTCTTC.

This clonotype was recorded at least ten times. The rearrangement uses TRBV7-9 and TRBJ2-3; D ambiguous. The V end lost 1 base, the J end lost 2 bases, and 7 bases lay between the germline ends. The CDR3 extends over 14 amino acids. Germline V gene lookup returns CDR1 SEHNR and CDR2 FQNEAQ (reference sequence). The CDR3 is CASSLVGTTDTQYF. DNA of the CDR3: TGTGCCAGCAGCTTAGTCGGTACCACAGATACGCAGTATTTT.

This clonotype came up many times. The chain is built from TRBV29-1 and TRBJ2-4, with D unclear. This CDR3 has 15 residues. V was clipped by 4 bases and J by 3 bases, with 16 bases between them. Germline CDR1 reads SQVTM; CDR2 reads ANQGSEA. CDR3 sequence: CSVVWLAVGKNIQYF. The CDR3, as DNA: TGCAGCGTTGTCTGGCTCGCCGTTGGCAAAAACATTCAGTACTTC.

The table lists this clonotype with many counts. In nucleotides, the CDR3 is TGCGCCAGCAGCCAGGAAACAGGGGGCTGGGAAAAACTGTTTTTT. Protein: CASSQETGGWEKLFF. This chain uses TRBV4-3 with TRBJ1-4; the match to TRBD1 covers 9 bases. Losses at the gene ends were 3 bases for V and 8 bases for J; bases not matched to a gene: 7. CDR1 is LGHNA and CDR2 is YSLEER in the germline V gene. The CDR3 runs to 15 residues.

There are many counts of this clonotype. V usage is TRBV5-1 and J usage is TRBJ2-5; TRBD1 is a possible D gene (6 bases). The V and J ends lost 2 bases and 5 bases respectively, with 16 bases between them. This CDR3 has 15 residues. Germline V gives CDR1 SGHRS, CDR2 YFSETQ. Here the CDR3 reads CASSFRDTLRETQYF. The CDR3 DNA reads as TGCGCCAGCAGCTTTCGGGACACCTTAAGGGAGACCCAGTACTTC.

The sample holds many counts of this clonotype. This sequence joins TRBV6-1 and TRBJ1-1; tentative D call: TRBD1 (6 bases). Germline loops: CDR1 MNHNS, CDR2 SASEGT. The CDR3 is 14 amino acids. Trimming pared 7 bases from V and 4 bases from J, leaving 16 bases between. The CDR3 region has the DNA TGTGCCAGCACCAACGGGGGGGCTGGCACTGAAGCTTTCTTT. The encoded protein is CASTNGGAGTEAFF.

The table lists this clonotype with many counts. The chain is built from TRBV6-2 or TRBV6-3 and TRBJ2-1, with 12 nucleotides matching TRBD2. The V segment lost 8 bases and the J segment 0 bases; nucleotides outside the gene matches: 2. This CDR3 contains 15 residues. CDR1 and CDR2 from the germline V gene are MNHEY and SVGEGT. DNA of the CDR3: TGTGCCAGCGGGACTAGCGGGTCCTCCTACAATGAGCAGTTCTTC. Its translation is CASGTSGSSYNEQFF.

Concerning this clonotype itself: One junction end does not reproduce the germline sequence, and a read error may be involved. In DNA, the CDR3 is TGCGCCAGCAGTCTAGGGCGGGAGGCCAACACTGGGGAGCTGTTTTTT. Amino acids: CASSLGREANTGELFF. This sequence joins TRBV23-1 and TRBJ2-2; TRBD2 matches at 8 bases. TRBV23-1 belongs to the ORF category, with a function that is uncertain. The CDR3 has 16 residues.

This clonotype was recorded many times. The V gene is TRBV20-1, the J gene TRBJ2-1, with 11 bases aligning to TRBD2. The CDR3 extends over 15 amino acids. V gave up 3 bases and J gave up 5 bases; unmatched junction bases: 6. Germline CDR1 is DFQATT and CDR2 is SNEGSKA (reference sequence). The CDR3 here is CSARTGLAANNEQFF. CDR3 DNA: TGCAGTGCTAGGACGGGACTAGCGGCGAACAATGAGCAGTTCTTC.